The entry that follows covers one TCR beta chain sequence. Cells designated naive CD8 were CD45RO-negative and were positively selected for CCR7, with terminally differentiated effector memory CD45RA+ cells excluded. This CDR3 spans 14 amino acids. Germline V gene lookup returns CDR1 SEHNR and CDR2 FQNEAQ (reference sequence). Trimming removed 5 bases from V and 3 bases from J, with 11 bases in between. TCRdb keeps only in-frame clones here, not all; method: immunoSEQ multiplex PCR. The sample carries a few million clones, just over 90% recorded once. This record comes from a study of shared clonotypes between healthy human individuals.

V gene TRBV7-9 combines with J gene TRBJ2-4; a weak D match, TRBD1 (6 bases). Sequenced input: naive CD8+ T cells from PBMCs. The TCR was taken from a man younger than 35 in good health. Some clones in this sample may be carry-over from other donors' samples. Here the CDR3 reads CASSTYRDKNIQYF. CDR3 bases: TGTGCCAGCAGCACCTACAGGGACAAAAACATTCAGTACTTC.